Sequencing of this T cell receptor (beta chain) was carried out in a study of OX40 agonist ivuxolimab in advanced cancers. General study findings and limits: At doses 0.1 to 3.0 mg/kg, CD4+ and CD8+ clones expanded. Expanded clones were, on average, more numerous in CD8+ T cells than in CD4+. Some nonresponders likewise displayed low normalized T-cell clonal expansion.

Of note for this clone: Its target is unknown.

Blood specimens came from baseline, cycle 4 day 1, and cycle 7 day 1. The germline CDR1 and CDR2 sequences are ENHRY and SYGVKD. V gave up 4 bases and J gave up 3 bases, with 9 bases separating them. CDR3 length equals 13 residues. Method: immunoSEQ multiplex PCR; TCRdb's copy keeps in-frame clones and lacks some. The table records some 97,000 clones, over 75% of them present only once. The genes are TRBV10-3 and TRBJ1-1; D unresolved. This TCR was sampled from an adult with an advanced solid tumor such as melanoma, head and neck, liver or kidney cancer. The sample was CD4+ or CD8+ T cells sorted from blood, taken in a trial of the OX40 agonist ivuxolimab. CDR3 loop: CAISVASYTEAFF. DNA for the CDR3: TGTGCCATCAGTGTTGCCTCCTACACTGAAGCTTTCTTT.